What follows are 14 T cell receptor beta chains derived from one specimen sequenced in a study of siplizumab effects on memory and regulatory T cells (dated by TCRdb to the late 2010s). Preparation of the library involved the immunoSEQ multiplex PCR assay. The clones in this table, taken by TCRdb from immuneACCESS, are in-frame only. Not every clone is retained; where verified, under half of the shortfall comes from an unresolved V gene, and the cause of the rest is unknown. The sample has 62,000 or so clones on record, roughly 80% of them singletons. The biggest ten clones account for 3.5% to 4.5% of the sample. Source material: memory CD4+ T cells sorted from blood. The cell subset or site label, as the study defines it: unstimulated CD4+ memory T cells. All receptors derive from a human donor in good health.

In DNA, the CDR3 is TGTGCCAGCAGCTTAGTAATAGGGGGACAGGGAAAAGAGACCCAGTACTTC. It specifies CASSLVIGGQGKETQYF. J is TRBJ2-5 and V is TRBV11-2, with 9 bases lining up with TRBD1. The CDR3 sequence is 17 residues long. Germline-derived CDR1 and CDR2 are SGHAT and FQNNGV. J was trimmed by 3 bases and V by 1 base; bases with no gene match: 9.

V gene TRBV19 combines with J gene TRBJ2-1; perhaps TRBD1 as D (6 bases). The CDR3 has 14 amino acids. The V and J ends lost 5 bases and 8 bases respectively, with 16 bases between them. CDR1 LNHDA and CDR2 SQIVND come from the germline V gene (reference sequence). In DNA, the CDR3 is TGTGCCAGTAGTTCCCCAGGGGATTCATATGAGCAGTTCTTC. Protein: CASSSPGDSYEQFF.

This clone was observed a few times. This rearrangement joins TRBV27 to TRBJ1-6; TRBD1 matches at 7 bases. Trimming cost V 0 bases and J 10 bases; bases outside gene matches: 9. CDR3 length: 16 amino acids. CDR1 is MNHEY and CDR2 is SMNVEV in the germline V gene (reference sequence). CDR3 sequence: CASSLSPTGYVSPLHF. The CDR3 region has the DNA TGTGCCAGCAGTTTATCGCCGACAGGGTACGTCTCACCCCTCCACTTT.

The rearrangement uses TRBV5-1 and TRBJ2-3; 9 nucleotides match TRBD2. The junction had 8 bases not matched to a gene; V was cut back by 1 base and J by 2 bases. There are 17 residues in the CDR3. Germline V gives CDR1 SGHRS, CDR2 YFSETQ. CDR3 sequence reads: CASSLFGGGAITDTQYF. The CDR3 nucleotides are TGCGCCAGCAGCTTGTTTGGCGGGGGGGCTATCACAGATACGCAGTATTTT. Full variable domain (remainder filled in from reference TRBV5-1 and TRBJ2-3): KAGVTQTPRYLIKTRGQQVTLSCSPISGHRSVSWYQQTPGQGLQFLFEYFSETQRNKGNFPGRFSGRQFSNSRSEMNVSTLELGDSALYLCASSLFGGGAITDTQYFGPGTRLTVL.

The rearrangement links TRBV18 to TRBJ2-7, with D perhaps being TRBD1 or TRBD2 (7 bases each). CDR1 and CDR2 from the germline V gene are KGHSH and LQKENI. The V gene lost 6 bases and the J gene lost 4 bases, with 16 bases spanning the gap. This CDR3 spans 14 amino acids. CDR3 DNA sequence: TGTGCCAGCTCGCCCCAGGGGGGGGGATACGAGCAGTACTTC. This codes for CASSPQGGGYEQYF. Full variable domain (missing parts from reference TRBV18 and TRBJ2-7): NAGVMQNPRHLVRRRGQEARLRCSPMKGHSHVYWYRQLPEEGLKFMVYLQKENIIDESGMPKERFSAEFPKEGPSILRIQQVVRGDSAAYFCASSPQGGGYEQYFGPGTRLTVT.

This clone was seen a single time. The CDR3 protein is CASRRDQADTQYF. CDR3 nucleotide sequence: TGTGCCAGCAGACGCGACCAGGCGGATACGCAGTATTTT. The chain employs TRBV6-6 and TRBJ2-3, with unresolved D. This CDR3 comprises 13 residues. Between the trimmed V and J ends, which lost 6 bases and 6 bases, there was a span of 13 bases. Germline-derived CDR1 and CDR2 are MNHNY and SVGAGI (reference sequence).

The genes are TRBV11-2 and TRBJ1-2; maybe TRBD1 (6 bases). The germline CDR1 and CDR2 sequences are SGHAT and FQNNGV. The CDR3 runs to 14 residues. V was pared by 3 bases and J by 3 bases, with 11 bases between. The CDR3 here is CASSFTPGDYGYTF. The CDR3 DNA is TGTGCCAGCAGCTTTACCCCAGGGGACTATGGCTACACCTTC.

The chain joins TRBV18 to TRBJ1-1, with D perhaps matching TRBD1 (6 bases). The CDR3 has 14 residues. V was clipped by 3 bases and J by 3 bases, with 11 bases between them. CDR1 KGHSH and CDR2 LQKENI come from the germline V gene. The CDR3 DNA follows: TGTGCCAGCTCACCTTTAGGGACACACACTGAAGCTTTCTTT. This sequence encodes CASSPLGTHTEAFF.

The rearrangement joins TRBV11-3 to TRBJ1-6, with D possibly being TRBD1 (5 bases). The CDR3 covers 18 residues. With 3 bases removed from V and 0 bases from J, the gap between germline ends came to 15 bases. CDR1 and CDR2 (germline): SGHNT, YENEEA. CDR3 nucleotides: TGTGCCAGCAGCTTCGATCAGGGTGGAAGCTCCTATAATTCACCCCTCCACTTT. Amino acids: CASSFDQGGSSYNSPLHF.

The rearrangement links TRBV2 to TRBJ2-7; the D is unclear. The V end was cut by 0 bases, the J end by 5 bases, with 11 bases between. This CDR3 has 14 amino acids. In germline, CDR1 is SNHLY, CDR2 FYNNEI. CDR3 protein: CASSEAGHWDEQYF. DNA of the CDR3: TGTGCCAGCAGTGAAGCGGGCCACTGGGACGAGCAGTACTTC.

The chain couples TRBV29-1 to TRBJ1-3; no reliable D call. Germline CDR1 and CDR2: SQVTM and ANQGSEA. Trimming stripped 0 bases from V and 0 bases from J, with 0 bases between. The CDR3 loop spans 12 amino acids. The DNA of the CDR3 is TGCAGCGTTGAAGACTCTGGAAACACCATATATTTT. It encodes CSVEDSGNTIYF.

In its sample, this clone is medium-sized. The V and J genes are TRBV6-6 and TRBJ2-7; a weak D match, TRBD1 (7 bases). CDR1 is MNHNY and CDR2 is SVGAGI in the germline V gene (reference sequence). Trimming removed 2 bases at V and 6 bases at J, with 11 bases between. This CDR3 is built from 13 residues. CDR3 sequence (DNA): TGTGCCAGCAGTTACCAGCAGGGGGGCGAGCAGTACTTC. Amino acids: CASSYQQGGEQYF.

The chain couples TRBV2 to TRBJ2-5; D possibly matches TRBD1 or TRBD2 (5 bases each). V was clipped by 7 bases and J by 1 base, with 19 bases between them. The germline V gene encodes CDR1 SNHLY and CDR2 FYNNEI. The CDR3 spans 16 residues. The CDR3 here is CASIFTRGRLQETQYF. The CDR3 region has the DNA TGTGCCAGCATCTTCACAAGGGGACGGCTCCAAGAGACCCAGTACTTC.

The rearrangement uses TRBV5-1 and TRBJ1-1, with D possibly TRBD1 on 5 matching bases. CDR3 length equals 15 residues. V lost 7 bases to trimming and J lost 1 base, with 17 bases between them. Germline values: CDR1 SGHRS, CDR2 YFSETQ. The CDR3 nucleotides read TGCGCCAGCTTGCGGGACCCGGGGACGAACACTGAAGCTTTCTTT. Protein sequence: CASLRDPGTNTEAFF.